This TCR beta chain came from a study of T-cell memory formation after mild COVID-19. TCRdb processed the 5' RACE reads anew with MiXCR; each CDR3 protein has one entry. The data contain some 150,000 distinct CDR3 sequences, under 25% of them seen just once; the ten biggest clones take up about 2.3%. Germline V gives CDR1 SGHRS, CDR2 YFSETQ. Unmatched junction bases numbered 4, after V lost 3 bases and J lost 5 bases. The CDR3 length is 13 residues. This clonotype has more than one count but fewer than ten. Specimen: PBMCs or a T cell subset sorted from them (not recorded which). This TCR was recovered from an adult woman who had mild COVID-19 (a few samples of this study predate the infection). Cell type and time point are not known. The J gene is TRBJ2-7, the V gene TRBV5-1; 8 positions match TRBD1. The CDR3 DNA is TGCGCCAGCAGCTGGACAGGGCCGGACGAGCAGTACTTC. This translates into CASSWTGPDEQYF.